The clone carrying this T cell receptor beta chain has more than one count but fewer than ten. Its antigen is unidentified. Germline V CDR1 and CDR2: MNHNY, SVGAGI (reference sequence). This CDR3 region has 13 residues. The V and J ends lost 5 bases and 4 bases respectively, with 8 bases between them. Both 60 Vbeta primers and 13 Jbeta primers went into the PCR. Here immunoSEQ multiplex PCR was the method, and the copy in TCRdb shows in-frame clones only, minus some. This table has 120,000 or so clones, more than 65% appearing once. These data are taken from a study of cytomegalovirus exposure and HLA in healthy donors. Study observations and caveats: The only immune exposure information that was available was CMV serostatus.

The sequenced sample was PBMCs. This TCR came from a man younger than 30 in good health and CMV-seronegative. J is TRBJ2-2 and V is TRBV6-6, with a possible D match to TRBD1 (5 bases). The CDR3 bases are TGTGCCAGCAGTATTCAGGGCACCGGGGAGCTGTTTTTT. This encodes CASSIQGTGELFF.